The 10 T cell receptor beta chains below were found in one sample sequenced in a study of T cells in Graves' hyperthyroidism and ophthalmopathy. The investigators amplified TCR beta CDR3 regions from RNA transcripts. An initial round of RT-PCR targeting the TCR CDR3 relied on the HTBI primer set. TCRdb passed the multiplex PCR reads through MiXCR, listing each CDR3 protein once. The sample has about 480,000 distinct CDR3 sequences; around 14% are singletons. The source material was blood. The receptors here all came from a woman younger than 30 with Graves' hyperthyroidism.

This rearrangement joins TRBV27 to TRBJ2-3; 10 positions match TRBD2. Germline CDR1 MNHEY, CDR2 SMNVEV (reference sequence). Unmatched junction bases numbered 7, after V lost 3 bases and J lost 4 bases. The CDR3 runs to 16 residues. CDR3 amino acids: CASSFLAGDRADTQYF. The CDR3, as DNA: TGTGCCAGCAGTTTCCTAGCGGGAGATCGGGCAGATACGCAGTATTTT.

There are many counts of this clonotype. The gene calls are TRBV27 and TRBJ1-4; D ambiguous. With 6 bases removed from V and 5 bases from J, the gap between germline ends came to 4 bases. Germline V gives CDR1 MNHEY, CDR2 SMNVEV (reference sequence). The CDR3 is 11 residues long. In DNA, the CDR3 is TGTGCCAGCAGGGAGAATGAAAAACTGTTTTTT. Its protein is CASRENEKLFF. The whole variable domain, filled in from reference TRBV27 and TRBJ1-4, reads EAQVTQNPRYLITVTGKKLTVTCSQNMNHEYMSWYRQDPGLGLRQIYYSMNVEVTDKGDVPEGYKVSRKEKRNFPLILESPSPNQTSLYFCASRENEKLFFGSGTQLSVL.

The rearrangement uses TRBV7-7 and TRBJ2-1, with TRBD2 matching 7 bases. The CDR3 is made up of 13 amino acids. Germline V gives CDR1 SSHAT, CDR2 FNYEAQ (reference sequence). V lost 5 bases and J lost 8; bases outside the gene matches: 6. For the CDR3, the DNA is TGTGCCAGCAGCCCTGGGGGGGTCGATGAGCAGTTCTTC. The encoded protein is CASSPGGVDEQFF.

There are many counts of this clonotype. The chain joins TRBV12-3 or TRBV12-4 to TRBJ2-7, with D unclear. V lost 2 bases, J lost 0 bases, and 8 bases lay in between. This CDR3 comprises 14 residues. CDR3 coding DNA: TGTGCCAGCAGTTTAAAAGAACTCTCCTACGAGCAGTACTTC. It yields the protein CASSLKELSYEQYF.

This clonotype was observed many times. The gene calls are TRBV11-3 and TRBJ1-1, with 11 bases matching TRBD1. The CDR3 spans 13 residues. The ends lost 6 bases at V and 9 bases at J; junction bases unmatched: 6. Germline V gene lookup returns CDR1 SGHNT and CDR2 YENEEA. This CDR3 reads CASRKQDRGQAFF. DNA for the CDR3: TGTGCCAGCAGGAAGCAGGACAGGGGGCAAGCTTTCTTT. The complete variable domain, with remaining parts taken from reference TRBV11-3 and TRBJ1-1, reads EAGVVQSPRYKIIEKKQPVAFWCNPISGHNTLYWYLQNLGQGPELLIRYENEEAVDDSQLPKDRFSAERLKGVDSTLKIQPAELGDSAVYLCASRKQDRGQAFFGQGTRLTVV.

The V and J genes are TRBV11-2 and TRBJ1-2; 9 bases are a match to TRBD1. Germline lookup yields CDR1 SGHAT and CDR2 FQNNGV. This CDR3 has 14 residues. The V and J ends lost 5 bases and 7 bases, in that order; junction bases with no gene match: 8. The CDR3 region is CASSTGTGFSGYTF. As DNA, the CDR3 is TGTGCCAGCAGCACCGGGACAGGGTTTTCTGGCTACACCTTC.

This clonotype was counted between two and nine times. This chain connects TRBV7-9 to TRBJ1-1, with 7 bases matching TRBD1. This CDR3 spans 16 amino acids. Germline trimming cut 1 base from V and 1 base from J; bases unmatched to any gene: 6. The germline V gene encodes CDR1 SEHNR and CDR2 FQNEAQ (reference sequence). The CDR3 DNA follows: TGTGCCAGCAGCTTAGGGACAGGCCCGGGGAACACTGAAGCTTTCTTT. Protein product: CASSLGTGPGNTEAFF.

This rearrangement joins TRBV29-1 to TRBJ2-5; no reliable D call. CDR3 length: 11 residues. V was cut by 4 bases and J by 5 bases, with 8 bases left in between. CDR1 SQVTM and CDR2 ANQGSEA come from the germline V gene. The CDR3 DNA is TGCAGCGTTGCAGGTAGCGAGACCCAGTACTTC. Translating it yields CSVAGSETQYF. Together with reference TRBV29-1 and TRBJ2-5, the CDR3 gives the full variable domain: SAVISQKPSRDICQRGTSLTIQCQVDSQVTMMFWYRQQPGQSLTLIATANQGSEATYESGFVIDKFPISRPNLTFSTLTVSNMSPEDSSIYLCSVAGSETQYFGPGTRLLVL.

This clonotype showed up just a few times. The V gene is TRBV19, the J gene TRBJ1-1; tentative D call: TRBD1 (5 bases). V lost 3 bases and J lost 6, with 8 bases in between. Germline-derived CDR1 and CDR2 are LNHDA and SQIVND (reference sequence). The CDR3 totals 12 residues. Here the CDR3 reads CASSIPGPEAFF. In DNA, the CDR3 is TGTGCCAGTAGTATTCCGGGACCTGAAGCTTTCTTT.

This clonotype was found a few times. This chain joins TRBV6-1 and TRBJ1-1, with TRBD1 identical over 9 bases. The CDR3 runs to 12 residues. J lost 10 bases, V lost 10 bases, and 10 bases had no gene match. Germline values: CDR1 MNHNS, CDR2 SASEGT. The CDR3 here is CAIGTGLSGAFF. CDR3 bases: TGTGCCATTGGGACAGGGCTTTCGGGAGCTTTCTTT.